The sequence of this TCR beta chain was determined in a study of blood T cell repertoires in COVID-19. What the recovered Cohort 3 donors had was two negative PCRs, clearance, or symptom resolution. Germline CDR1 and CDR2: SQVTM and ANQGSEA. This CDR3 is built from 14 residues. V lost 3 bases, J lost 3 bases, and 9 bases lay in between. This clone was seen more than once but under ten times. Only in-frame clones appear in the TCRdb table, and some are missing; sequencing was by immunoSEQ multiplex PCR. Here the sample spans about 140,000 clones, 60% to 80% being singletons. The clonotype comes from a woman between 45 and 65 years old who had recovered from COVID-19. The genes are TRBV29-1 and TRBJ2-6, with unresolved D. The sample comprised PBMCs or T cells enriched from blood (not recorded which). This CDR3 is CSVEGAGGANVLTF. The CDR3 region has the DNA TGCAGCGTTGAGGGCGCCGGTGGGGCCAACGTCCTGACTTTC.